A selection of T cell receptor beta chains follows, all from one sample in a study of cytomegalovirus exposure and HLA in healthy donors. Assay: immunoSEQ multiplex PCR; the TCRdb copy retains only in-frame clones and omits some. Of under 300,000 clones listed, 80% to 90% are singletons. The sample taken for sequencing was PBMCs. These receptors all stem from a woman younger than 35 in good health and CMV-seronegative. Each CDR3 is given with its conserved first and last residue. D genes are given only for firm matches. Clone sizes are given selectively: once, few, many, or a class where the clone is expanded.

D gene	CDR3 length	clone size	J gene	V gene	CDR3 protein	CDR3 DNA
NA	14	NA	TRBJ2-5	TRBV7-6	CASSFSDPAGTQYF	TGTGCCAGCAGCTTCTCAGACCCGGCGGGGACCCAGTACTTC
NA	13	NA	TRBJ1-2	TRBV30	CAWSGTGTYGYTF	TGTGCCTGGAGTGGAACAGGGACGTATGGCTACACCTTC
NA	17	NA	TRBJ2-5	TRBV27	CASSLHRFSGTQETQYF	TGTGCCAGCAGCCTCCATCGATTTTCCGGGACTCAAGAGACCCAGTACTTC
NA	11	NA	TRBJ2-1	TRBV7-2	CASSLQGKQFF	TGTGCCAGCAGCCTTCAGGGTAAGCAGTTCTTC
NA	14	NA	TRBJ1-3	TRBV6-6	CASSPQVAGNTIYF	TGTGCCAGCAGTCCTCAAGTAGCTGGAAACACCATATATTTT
NA	14	NA	TRBJ2-3	TRBV14	CASRSPVPTDTQYF	TGTGCCAGCAGGAGCCCGGTTCCGACAGATACGCAGTATTTT
TRBD1	14	NA	TRBJ1-5	TRBV2	CASSLGQGRQPQHF	TGTGCCAGCAGCCTCGGACAGGGTCGACAGCCCCAGCATTTT
NA	14	NA	TRBJ2-1	TRBV27	CASTLLQGRNEQFF	TGTGCCAGCACCCTCTTACAGGGGAGGAATGAGCAGTTCTTC
NA	17	NA	TRBJ2-1	TRBV4-1	CASSQGGTGDLYNEQFF	TGCGCCAGCAGCCAAGGAGGAACGGGAGACTTATACAATGAGCAGTTCTTC
TRBD1	13	NA	TRBJ1-2	TRBV28	CASSPGGNYGYTF	TGTGCCAGCAGTCCAGGGGGTAACTATGGCTACACCTTC
TRBD1	14	NA	TRBJ1-1	TRBV9	CASSGDRGRTEAFF	TGTGCCAGCAGCGGGGACAGGGGGCGCACTGAAGCTTTCTTT
TRBD2	15	NA	TRBJ2-1	TRBV6-5	CASSDSSGTYNEQFF	TGTGCCAGCAGTGACTCTAGCGGGACCTACAATGAGCAGTTCTTC
NA	14	NA	TRBJ1-2	TRBV11-2	CASSLQGILHGYTF	TGTGCCAGCAGCCTCCAGGGGATCCTCCATGGCTACACCTTC
TRBD2	16	NA	TRBJ2-3	TRBV2	CASSEATSGIPDTQYF	TGTGCCAGCAGTGAAGCAACTAGCGGGATCCCAGATACGCAGTATTTT
TRBD1	15	NA	TRBJ1-4	TRBV5-1	CASSLAGTGTEKLFF	TGCGCCAGCAGCCTCGCCGGGACAGGGACAGAAAAACTGTTTTTT
TRBD1	16	NA	TRBJ1-4	TRBV18	CASSPRPGQHYEKLFF	TGTGCCAGCTCACCAAGGCCGGGACAGCACTATGAAAAACTGTTTTTT
TRBD1	15	NA	TRBJ1-1	TRBV29-1	CSVFPGTGTTTEAFF	TGCAGCGTATTTCCCGGGACAGGGACGACCACTGAAGCTTTCTTT
TRBD1	15	once	TRBJ2-2	TRBV28	CASSQTGTATGELFF	TGTGCCAGCAGTCAAACCGGGACAGCCACCGGGGAGCTGTTTTTT
TRBD1	12	NA	TRBJ2-7	TRBV28	CATRQGSYEQYF	TGTGCCACCCGACAGGGGAGCTACGAGCAGTACTTC
NA	13	NA	TRBJ2-3	TRBV18	CASSPFPSDTQYF	TGTGCCAGCTCACCATTCCCTTCAGATACGCAGTATTTT
TRBD1	17	once	TRBJ2-7	TRBV11-2	CASSRRDRGALTDEQYF	TGTGCCAGCAGCCGCCGGGACAGGGGCGCCTTGACCGACGAGCAGTACTTC
NA	16	NA	TRBJ1-2	TRBV4-3	CASSQDTGGATYGYTF	TGCGCCAGCAGCCAAGATACGGGGGGCGCGACCTATGGCTACACCTTC
NA	11	once	TRBJ2-5	TRBV6-6	CASILGETQYF	TGTGCCAGCATACTTGGAGAGACCCAGTACTTC
NA	16	NA	TRBJ2-1	TRBV9	CASSVASGGAHNEQFF	TGTGCCAGCAGCGTAGCTAGTGGCGGGGCCCACAATGAGCAGTTCTTC
TRBD1	16	few	TRBJ1-1	TRBV30	CAWTKATGTGNTEAFF	TGTGCCTGGACAAAAGCCACCGGGACAGGGAACACTGAAGCTTTCTTT
NA	14	NA	TRBJ1-1	TRBV2	CASPNTGRFTEAFF	TGTGCCAGCCCAAATACAGGGCGTTTCACTGAAGCTTTCTTT
NA	15	NA	TRBJ2-7	TRBV7-8	CASRPSKTGSPELNF	TGTGCCAGCAGGCCCTCGAAAACAGGGTCCCCTGAATTGAACTTC
NA	15	NA	TRBJ1-1	TRBV2	CASSETRTSALRAFF	TGTGCCAGCAGTGAAACTAGGACCTCCGCGCTTCGGGCTTTCTTT
NA	15	NA	TRBJ1-3	TRBV5-8	CASSLGRQAGNTIYF	TGTGCCAGCAGCTTGGGCCGCCAAGCGGGAAACACCATATATTTT
NA	13	NA	TRBJ2-2	TRBV18	CASSPRNPGELFF	TGTGCCAGCTCACCGAGGAATCCCGGGGAGCTGTTTTTT
TRBD2	17	NA	TRBJ2-7	TRBV18	CASSPRTSGISSYEQYF	TGTGCCAGCTCACCACGAACTAGCGGGATTAGCTCCTACGAGCAGTACTTC
NA	14	NA	TRBJ2-7	TRBV9	CASSVGRGTYEQYF	TGTGCCAGCAGCGTAGGCCGGGGGACCTACGAGCAGTACTTC
TRBD2	16	NA	TRBJ2-1	TRBV11-2	CASSSTTSGSGDEQFF	TGTGCCAGCAGCTCCACGACTAGCGGGAGTGGAGATGAGCAGTTCTTC
NA	14	NA	TRBJ2-1	TRBV2	CASSDTGPRNEQFF	TGTGCCAGCAGTGATACAGGCCCCAGGAATGAGCAGTTCTTC
TRBD1	15	NA	TRBJ2-7	TRBV9	CASSVGGTGGSEQYF	TGTGCCAGCAGCGTAGGCGGGACAGGAGGCTCCGAGCAGTACTTC
NA	14	NA	TRBJ2-2	TRBV28	CASSFILGTGELFF	TGTGCCAGCAGTTTCATTCTCGGGACCGGGGAGCTGTTTTTT
TRBD1	16	NA	TRBJ2-1	TRBV5-4	CASSLLLQGSYNEQFF	TGTGCCAGCAGCTTGTTGCTACAGGGGTCCTACAATGAGCAGTTCTTC
TRBD2	16	NA	TRBJ2-5	TRBV4-1	CASSLEVAGAEETQYF	TGCGCCAGCAGCCTTGAGGTAGCGGGGGCCGAAGAGACCCAGTACTTC
NA	15	NA	TRBJ2-7	TRBV19	CASSIEAGYSYEQYF	TGTGCCAGTAGTATAGAGGCGGGGTACTCCTACGAGCAGTACTTC
NA	13	once	TRBJ1-1	TRBV10-3	CAIRVTENTEAFF	TGTGCCATCAGGGTAACAGAGAACACTGAAGCTTTCTTT
NA	18	once	TRBJ1-5	TRBV7-2	CASSLGRAGHRIDQPQHF	TGTGCCAGCAGCTTAGGTCGGGCAGGGCATAGGATAGATCAGCCCCAGCATTTT
TRBD1	18	NA	TRBJ2-6	TRBV7-2	CASSPPGQGAAGANVLTF	TGTGCCAGCAGCCCACCGGGACAGGGGGCTGCTGGGGCCAACGTCCTGACTTTC
TRBD1	15	NA	TRBJ2-2	TRBV5-6	CASSLGQGVTGELFF	TGTGCCAGCAGCTTGGGGCAGGGGGTCACCGGGGAGCTGTTTTTT
TRBD1	15	NA	TRBJ1-4	TRBV6-6	CASSPGTGFGEKLFF	TGTGCCAGCAGTCCCGGGACAGGGTTCGGCGAAAAACTGTTTTTT
TRBD1	15	NA	TRBJ1-2	TRBV6-5	CASSYSFDRGYGYTF	TGTGCCAGCAGTTACTCATTTGACAGGGGCTATGGCTACACCTTC
TRBD1	14	NA	TRBJ2-7	TRBV5-6	CASSLNDRGYEQYF	TGTGCCAGCAGCTTGAATGACAGGGGTTACGAGCAGTACTTC
NA	12	NA	TRBJ2-1	TRBV6-6	CASSQDWNEQFF	TGTGCCAGCAGTCAAGACTGGAATGAGCAGTTCTTC
NA	13	NA	TRBJ2-5	TRBV28	CASSLGGGQTQYF	TGTGCCAGCAGTTTAGGGGGCGGGCAGACCCAGTACTTC
TRBD1	14	NA	TRBJ2-7	TRBV27	CASSFVTGGYEQYF	TGTGCCAGCAGTTTTGTGACAGGGGGGTACGAGCAGTACTTC